This paragraph reports one T cell receptor beta chain. No antigen is known for it. The germline V gene encodes CDR1 LGHNA and CDR2 YNFKEQ. The CDR3 covers 14 residues. After removal of 7 bases from V and 4 bases from J, the junction contained 8 bases not matched to a gene. This specimen comes from a study of cytotoxic CD8 clonotypes in ibrutinib-treated CLL. Overall study results and limits: Private clonotypes, not public ones, expanded at ibrutinib response. Elevated clonality accompanied ibrutinib response, with a return toward baseline values at progression. Progressing patients had sampling times that differed from those of sustained-remission patients. Measured clonality at baseline was greater than in age-matched healthy donors and tracked with circulating CD8+ T-cell counts.

Sequencing was performed with immunoSEQ multiplex PCR; in TCRdb, only in-frame clones are kept and a portion is missing. The table records more than 11,000 clones, more than 60% of them present only once. The rearrangement joins TRBV4-2 to TRBJ2-5; 8 bases line up with TRBD2. The clonotype was recovered from a human donor with chronic lymphocytic leukemia. The specimen was PBMCs, collected before ibrutinib treatment. DNA of the CDR3: TGTGCCAGCACCAAAACCGGGGGGGGAGAGACCCAGTACTTC. Protein product: CASTKTGGGETQYF.